This T cell receptor (beta chain) is from a study of control samples from healthy donors and cancer patients. Profiled with immunoSEQ multiplex PCR; TCRdb holds only in-frame clones, not every one. In the table there are 45,000 to 70,000 clones, less than 95% of which are singletons. CDR3 length equals 15 residues. Between the trimmed V and J ends, which lost 4 bases and 2 bases, there was a span of 14 bases. Germline V lookup: CDR1 SGHDT, CDR2 YYEEEE. The source of this sequence is a man aged 25 to 45 with colorectal cancer. The sample consisted of PBMCs. V gene TRBV5-6 combines with J gene TRBJ2-3; possible D gene TRBD1, 6 bases. The DNA for the CDR3 is TGTGCCAGCAGCATGGACAGAGACTTCACAGATACGCAGTATTTT. Its translation: CASSMDRDFTDTQYF.